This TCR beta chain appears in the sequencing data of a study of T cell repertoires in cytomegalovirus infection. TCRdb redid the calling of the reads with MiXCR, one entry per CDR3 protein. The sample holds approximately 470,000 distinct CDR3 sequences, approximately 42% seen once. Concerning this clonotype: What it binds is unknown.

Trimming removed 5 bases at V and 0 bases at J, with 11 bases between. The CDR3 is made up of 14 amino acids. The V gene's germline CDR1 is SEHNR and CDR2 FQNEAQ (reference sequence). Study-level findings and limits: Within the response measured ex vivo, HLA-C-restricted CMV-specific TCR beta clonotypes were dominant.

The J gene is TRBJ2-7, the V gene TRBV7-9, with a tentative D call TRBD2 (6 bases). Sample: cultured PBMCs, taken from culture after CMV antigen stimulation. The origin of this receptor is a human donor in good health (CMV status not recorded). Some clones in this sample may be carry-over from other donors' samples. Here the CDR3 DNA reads TGTGCCAGCAGCGAAAGGGGACTCTCCTACGAGCAGTACTTC. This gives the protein CASSERGLSYEQYF.